These 17 T cell receptor beta chains came from one sample sequenced in a study of blood T cell repertoires in COVID-19. Sequenced by immunoSEQ multiplex PCR; TCRdb stores in-frame clones only, minus some. The sample shows approximately 40,000 clones, approximately 83% of them seen only once. The sample comprised peripheral blood. These receptors came from a woman aged 60-75 years with acute or convalescent COVID-19.

The sample holds one count of this clone. The V and J genes are TRBV19 and TRBJ1-3; 12 bases match TRBD1. Germline trimming cut 4 bases from V and 3 bases from J; bases unmatched to any gene: 7. The CDR3 covers 17 residues. CDR1 and CDR2 from the germline V gene are LNHDA and SQIVND (reference sequence). The CDR3 loop reads CASSTPGQGAGGNTIYF. The CDR3, as DNA: TGTGCCAGTAGTACCCCGGGACAGGGGGCCGGTGGAAACACCATATATTTT.

The table lists this clone with a count of one. J is TRBJ2-2 and V is TRBV24-1, with D tentatively TRBD2 (6 bases). CDR1 and CDR2 (germline): KGHDR, SFDVKD. V was clipped by 3 bases and J by 7 bases, with 26 bases between them. This CDR3 is built from 19 residues. CDR3 sequence (DNA): TGTGCCACCAGTGATGCCTCCGGGACTTGGGAAGGTTCACTCGGGGAGCTGTTTTTT. Amino acids: CATSDASGTWEGSLGELFF.

The chain links TRBV7-9 to TRBJ2-2; D is perhaps TRBD1 (6 bases). CDR1 is SEHNR and CDR2 is FQNEAQ in the germline V gene (reference sequence). Trimming removed 5 bases from V and 2 bases from J, with 12 bases in between. There are 15 residues in the CDR3. The CDR3 DNA is TGTGCCAGCAGCCCGACAGGAGCTAACACCGGGGAGCTGTTTTTT. It encodes CASSPTGANTGELFF.

The rearrangement links TRBV24-1 to TRBJ2-5; the D gene is possibly TRBD2 (5 bases). CDR1 is KGHDR and CDR2 is SFDVKD in the germline V gene. The CDR3 is 11 amino acids. V was cut by 6 bases and J by 5 bases, with 6 bases left in between. The CDR3 loop is CATSRDETQYF. The CDR3 DNA reads as TGTGCCACCAGTCGGGATGAGACCCAGTACTTC.

The rearrangement links TRBV7-9 to TRBJ2-7; 7 nucleotides match TRBD1. The V and J ends lost 4 bases and 0 bases, in that order; junction bases with no gene match: 15. The CDR3 runs 18 residues. Germline CDR1 SEHNR, CDR2 FQNEAQ (reference sequence). CDR3 region: CASSSPDPGQANSYEQYF. The CDR3, as DNA: TGTGCCAGCAGCTCACCCGATCCAGGACAGGCGAACTCCTACGAGCAGTACTTC.

J is TRBJ1-4 and V is TRBV21-1. TRBV21-1 corresponds to a pseudogene. The CDR3 has 18 amino acids. CDR3 coding DNA: TGTGCCAGCAGCAATCGGTCCCGCCGAGGAGCAACTAATGAAAAACTGTTTTTT. It translates to CASSNRSRRGATNEKLFF.

This sequence joins TRBV6-5 and TRBJ2-7; 7 bases are shared with TRBD2. The CDR3 sequence is 13 residues long. Germline-derived CDR1 and CDR2 are MNHEY and SVGAGI. The V segment lost 9 bases and the J segment 3 bases; nucleotides outside the gene matches: 8. The CDR3 DNA sequence: TGTGCCAGTACGGGACTACCCGACTACGAGCAGTACTTC. Encoded protein: CASTGLPDYEQYF.

V gene TRBV28 combines with J gene TRBJ1-2; 10 bases align to TRBD1. The V gene's germline CDR1 is MDHEN and CDR2 SYDVKM. After removal of 4 bases from V and 2 bases from J, the junction contained 19 bases not matched to a gene. CDR3 length equals 20 residues. The CDR3 reads CASSSLISQIDRGRNYGYTF. CDR3 in DNA: TGTGCCAGCAGTTCCCTTATATCCCAAATTGACAGGGGGCGCAACTATGGCTACACCTTC.

This clone has a handful of counts. The chain carries TRBV19 and TRBJ1-5; TRBD1 aligns across 7 bases. CDR1 and CDR2 from the germline V gene are LNHDA and SQIVND (reference sequence). Trimming took 4 bases from V and 4 from J; bases not matched to a gene: 10. This CDR3 region has 16 residues. CDR3 DNA sequence: TGTGCCAGTAGTACCACTAACAGGGGTCGGAATCAGCCCCAGCATTTT. Its translation: CASSTTNRGRNQPQHF.

The chain combines TRBV11-2 with TRBJ2-7; 10 positions match TRBD2. Trimming took 1 base from V and 3 from J; bases not matched to a gene: 9. This CDR3 region has 17 residues. Germline V CDR1 and CDR2: SGHAT, FQNNGV. In nucleotides, the CDR3 is TGTGCCAGCAGCTTAGTGATATCCGGGACTAGCGACTACGAGCAGTACTTC. Translating gives CASSLVISGTSDYEQYF.

The chain links TRBV6-5 to TRBJ2-3; TRBD2 matches 7 bases. The CDR3 totals 15 residues. CDR1 is MNHEY, CDR2 SVGAGI, per germline. Unmatched junction bases numbered 11, after V lost 7 bases and J lost 4 bases. The CDR3 DNA follows: TGTGCCAGCACCTCATGGGGAGGGGAATCAGATACGCAGTATTTT. Residues: CASTSWGGESDTQYF.

The rearrangement uses TRBV5-1 and TRBJ2-2; TRBD1 matches at 11 bases. Losses at the gene ends were 1 base for V and 6 bases for J; bases not matched to a gene: 5. The CDR3 is made up of 16 amino acids. Germline assignment: CDR1 SGHRS and CDR2 YFSETQ. CDR3 residues: CASSLTGTGGSGELFF. The CDR3, as DNA: TGCGCCAGCAGCTTGACCGGGACAGGGGGTTCCGGGGAGCTGTTTTTT.

The genes are TRBV12-5 and TRBJ2-3, with 7 bases fitting TRBD2. The CDR3 is 16 amino acids. Germline CDR1 is LGHNT and CDR2 is FRNRAP. After removal of 0 bases from V and 2 bases from J, the junction contained 5 bases not matched to a gene. CDR3 loop: CASGLVLGTNTDTQYF. The CDR3 DNA sequence: TGTGCTAGTGGTTTGGTACTAGGGACTAACACAGATACGCAGTATTTT.

The chain combines TRBV9 with TRBJ2-1; 7 nucleotides align to TRBD2. This CDR3 has 16 residues. CDR1 and CDR2 (germline): SGDLS, YYNGEE. J was trimmed by 3 bases and V by 3 bases; bases with no gene match: 9. The CDR3 region is CASSARERDLYNEQFF. The CDR3 nucleotides read TGTGCCAGCAGCGCCAGGGAGCGGGACCTCTACAATGAGCAGTTCTTC.

This clone was recorded only once. The chain combines TRBV28 with TRBJ1-2, with 10 bases matching TRBD1. The CDR3 totals 14 residues. Losses at the gene ends were 6 bases for V and 8 bases for J; bases not matched to a gene: 9. The germline V gene has CDR1 MDHEN and CDR2 SYDVKM. Written as DNA, the CDR3 is TGTGCCAGCAGGAGGACAGGGGGTGATACGGGCTACACCTTC. It encodes CASRRTGGDTGYTF.

In this sample, this clone turned up a few times. This chain joins TRBV27 and TRBJ1-6; D remains unclear. CDR1 MNHEY and CDR2 SMNVEV come from the germline V gene (reference sequence). The V end was cut by 3 bases, the J end by 3 bases, with 6 bases between. The CDR3 extends over 14 amino acids. CDR3 sequence: CASSFSGYNSPLHF. The CDR3 DNA reads as TGTGCCAGCAGTTTTTCAGGCTATAATTCACCCCTCCACTTT.

This chain links TRBV19 with TRBJ2-5; D perhaps matches TRBD1 (6 bases). Trimming left V 5 bases short and J 5 bases short, with 18 bases between. Per the germline V gene, CDR1 is LNHDA and CDR2 is SQIVND (reference sequence). The CDR3 is made up of 15 amino acids. CDR3 in amino acids: CASSSGGVKVETQYF. In DNA form, the CDR3 reads TGTGCCAGTAGTTCTGGGGGCGTGAAGGTGGAGACCCAGTACTTC.